The 20 T cell receptor beta chains in this list originate from one sample, sequenced in a study of blood T cells in healthy people across ages. Next came a second PCR, run for about 7 to 11 cycles, which used a sample-barcoded 5' primer along with a J-beta primer mix. Using its own MiXCR run on the 5' RACE reads, TCRdb lists one record per CDR3 protein. The sample contains roughly 800,000 distinct CDR3 sequences, roughly 25% of which appear only once. These same data were also listed under a study on T cells of mothers and their children.

Sequencing was performed on blood. The receptors originated from a boy between 5 and 17 years old in good health.

The chain joins TRBV24-1 to TRBJ1-2; D remains unclear. The CDR3 sequence is 14 residues long. Trimming took off 5 bases at V and 7 bases at J, with 16 bases between the two ends. CDR1 and CDR2 (germline): KGHDR, SFDVKD. CDR3 amino acids: CATSAATVFGGYTF. CDR3 nucleotide sequence: TGTGCCACCAGTGCTGCGACGGTCTTTGGTGGCTACACCTTC.

This clonotype appeared a few times. The gene calls are TRBV6-1 and TRBJ1-5; 9 bases match TRBD1. The CDR3 runs 17 residues. V lost 7 bases and J lost 3; bases outside the gene matches: 13. Per germline, CDR1 MNHNS and CDR2 SASEGT. DNA of the CDR3: TGTGCCAGCAACCCAATCCCGGGACAGGGTAACAATCAGCCCCAGCATTTT. Translation gives CASNPIPGQGNNQPQHF.

This chain links TRBV2 with TRBJ2-2, with unresolved D. Germline V lookup: CDR1 SNHLY, CDR2 FYNNEI. The ends were cut back, 9 bases at V and 4 bases at J, with 15 bases in the middle. The CDR3 has 14 amino acids. The CDR3 DNA follows: TGTGCCAGTCGGGTCAACTCGGGCACCGGGGAGCTGTTTTTT. This encodes CASRVNSGTGELFF.

The J gene is TRBJ2-7, the V gene TRBV3-1, with a weak D call TRBD2 (6 bases). V lost 4 bases and J 3 bases, leaving 13 bases between the germline ends. Germline assignment: CDR1 LGHDT and CDR2 YNNKEL (reference sequence). The CDR3 runs to 14 residues. The CDR3 coding sequence is TGTGCCAGCAGCCCAACGGGACTCGACTACGAGCAGTACTTC. This encodes CASSPTGLDYEQYF.

This clonotype was observed a handful of times. This chain joins TRBV14 and TRBJ1-5, with no clear D. The CDR3 extends over 12 amino acids. From germline, CDR1 is SGHDN and CDR2 FVKESK. V lost 0 bases and J lost 5, with 2 bases in between. DNA for the CDR3: TGTGCCAGCAGCCAAGATCATCAGCCCCAGCATTTT. Translating gives CASSQDHQPQHF.

This clonotype showed up just a few times. V usage is TRBV4-1 and J usage is TRBJ2-3; 8 bases align to TRBD2. The CDR3 consists of 17 residues. Germline V gene sequence: CDR1 MGHRA, CDR2 YSYEKL. Trimming cost V 7 bases and J 3 bases; bases outside gene matches: 15. CDR3: CASNLDFGGEGTDTQYF. The CDR3 bases are TGCGCCAGCAACCTGGACTTCGGGGGGGAGGGGACAGATACGCAGTATTTT.

The chain is built from TRBV29-1 and TRBJ1-1; 7 bases agree with TRBD1. Germline-derived CDR1 and CDR2 are SQVTM and ANQGSEA. The CDR3 sequence is 14 residues long. With 6 bases clipped from V and 1 base from J, the junction kept 8 bases outside the gene matches. CDR3 in amino acids: CSVGPGQANTEAFF. CDR3 sequence (DNA): TGCAGCGTCGGTCCAGGACAGGCGAACACTGAAGCTTTCTTT.

The chain joins TRBV4-2 to TRBJ1-1; 10 nucleotides match TRBD1. The germline CDR1 and CDR2 sequences are LGHNA and YNFKEQ. J gave up 5 bases and V 8 bases, and 11 bases lay outside the gene matches. CDR3 size: 15 residues. The CDR3 DNA follows: TGTGCCAGCGGAATCCCGGGACAGGGGTGGACTGAAGCTTTCTTT. Its protein is CASGIPGQGWTEAFF.

DNA of the CDR3: TGTGCCAGCAGTTCCCCGGAGGGGGGCACCTACGAGCAGTACTTC. This encodes CASSSPEGGTYEQYF. The chain carries TRBV12-3 or TRBV12-4 and TRBJ2-5, with D perhaps assigned TRBD1 or TRBD2 (6 bases each). The J call is uncertain, as TRBJ2-7 better fits the DNA end. CDR3 length equals 15 residues.

This clonotype was found a few times. Here the CDR3 reads CASSSSGTPTVYEQYF. The CDR3 coding sequence is TGTGCCAGCAGTTCCTCCGGGACGCCGACGGTCTACGAGCAGTACTTC. The chain couples TRBV6-5 to TRBJ2-7, with D possibly called TRBD1 or TRBD2 (5 bases each). This CDR3 has 16 residues. V dropped 4 bases and J dropped 3 bases, with 19 bases sitting between them. Germline CDR1 reads MNHEY; CDR2 reads SVGAGI.

The rearrangement joins TRBV12-3 or TRBV12-4 to TRBJ2-7, with D perhaps TRBD1 (5 bases). The V and J ends lost 4 bases and 3 bases respectively, with 13 bases between them. The CDR3 extends over 14 amino acids. DNA for the CDR3: TGTGCCAGCAGTTCAGGGTCAACAGGCTACGAGCAGTACTTC. It codes for CASSSGSTGYEQYF.

There are a few counts of this clonotype. The chain couples TRBV6-6 to TRBJ1-3; 8 nucleotides line up with TRBD1. V dropped 4 bases and J dropped 6; count of bases not matched to a gene: 5. This CDR3 region has 14 residues. Germline CDR1 MNHNY, CDR2 SVGAGI (reference sequence). The CDR3 nucleotides are TGTGCCAGCAGTTTAAGGACAGGGATAAACACCATATATTTT. Translating it yields CASSLRTGINTIYF.

The V and J genes are TRBV7-9 and TRBJ1-1; 9 bases are a match to TRBD1. This CDR3 has 15 residues. V was pared by 2 bases and J by 10 bases, with 11 bases of the junction left unmatched. The germline CDR1 and CDR2 sequences are SEHNR and FQNEAQ (reference sequence). The CDR3: CASSLSGTGLAGAFF. CDR3 DNA sequence: TGTGCCAGCAGCTTATCCGGGACAGGGTTGGCGGGAGCTTTCTTT. Full variable domain (remainder filled in from reference TRBV7-9 and TRBJ1-1): DTGVSQNPRHKITKRGQNVTFRCDPISEHNRLYWYRQTLGQGPEFLTYFQNEAQLEKSRLLSDRFSAERPKGSFSTLEIQRTEQGDSAMYLCASSLSGTGLAGAFFGQGTRLTVV.

J is TRBJ1-6 and V is TRBV5-4; no reliable D call. There are 15 residues in the CDR3. The V and J ends lost 3 bases and 6 bases respectively, with 13 bases between them. Per germline, CDR1 SGHNT and CDR2 YYREEE (reference sequence). Written as DNA, the CDR3 is TGTGCCAGCAGCTCCGCTGGGATGGCTAATTCACCCCTCCACTTT. This encodes CASSSAGMANSPLHF.

This clonotype was recorded a few times. V gene TRBV29-1 combines with J gene TRBJ2-2, with a possible D match to TRBD1 (5 bases). Trimming left V 7 bases short and J 6 bases short, with 15 bases between. This CDR3 is 13 amino acids long. Germline V CDR1 and CDR2: SQVTM, ANQGSEA. CDR3 residues: CSGRSRVAGELFF. Written as DNA, the CDR3 is TGCAGCGGAAGGTCCAGGGTAGCCGGGGAGCTGTTTTTT.

This chain uses TRBV20-1 with TRBJ2-5, with 7 bases fitting TRBD1. This CDR3 is built from 13 residues. From germline, CDR1 is DFQATT and CDR2 SNEGSKA (reference sequence). The V segment lost 6 bases and the J segment 5 bases; nucleotides outside the gene matches: 9. The CDR3 DNA reads TGCAGTGCCCTACTCGACAGGGACGAGACCCAGTACTTC. Its protein product is CSALLDRDETQYF.

In nucleotides, the CDR3 is TGTGCCAGCAGCCACGGGGGGCGCGATGGCTACACCTTC. Its protein is CASSHGGRDGYTF. The genes are TRBV25-1 and TRBJ1-2; D possibly corresponds to TRBD1 (6 bases). The CDR3 loop spans 13 amino acids. Trimming left V 6 bases short and J 6 bases short, with 14 bases between. The germline V gene has CDR1 MGHDK and CDR2 SYGVNS.

The chain has TRBV29-1 and TRBJ2-3; D gene uncertain. CDR1 and CDR2 from the germline V gene are SQVTM and ANQGSEA. The CDR3 runs to 11 residues. Trimming took off 6 bases at V and 8 bases at J, with 12 bases between the two ends. The CDR3: CSVHSVGTQYF. The CDR3 DNA sequence: TGCAGCGTCCACTCAGTGGGTACGCAGTATTTT.

The J gene is TRBJ1-1, the V gene TRBV29-1; D uncertain. Germline CDR1 is SQVTM and CDR2 is ANQGSEA. The CDR3 sequence is 11 residues long. With 3 bases removed from V and 1 base from J, the gap between germline ends came to 3 bases. This CDR3 reads CSVEENTEAFF. CDR3 bases: TGCAGCGTTGAGGAGAACACTGAAGCTTTCTTT.

The chain joins TRBV12-3 or TRBV12-4 to TRBJ2-1; 9 bases align to TRBD2. There are 14 residues in the CDR3. Trimming removed 3 bases from V and 8 bases from J; junction bases left unmatched: 5. The DNA of the CDR3 is TGTGCCAGCAGTTTGAGCGGGGGGATCTATGAGCAGTTCTTC. Its translation is CASSLSGGIYEQFF.